This TCR beta chain comes out of a study of T-cell reconstitution after alpha-beta-depleted transplantation in children. In its sample, this clonotype was seen a few times. Unique molecular identifiers were used to barcode this TCRbeta library. TCRdb itself ran the PCR reads through MiXCR, one entry per CDR3 protein. The table records around 480,000 distinct CDR3 sequences, approximately 30% of them present only once. The receptor was derived from a human donor who donated a stem cell graft to a child with aplastic anemia. Sequenced here: PBMCs from the stem cell graft donor, sampled from the stem cell graft.

CDR3 bases: TGTGCCAGCAGCCCGGACGGACATACGAACACTGAAGCTTTCTTT. It translates to CASSPDGHTNTEAFF. The V call is TRBV7-9, the J call TRBJ1-1; possibly TRBD1 for D (5 bases). The germline V gene encodes CDR1 SEHNR and CDR2 FQNEAQ (reference sequence). The CDR3 extends over 15 amino acids. Trimming shortened V by 5 bases and J by 1 base, and 14 bases separated the two germline ends.